These T cell receptor beta chains were read from a single sample in a study of blood T cell repertoires in COVID-19. Assay used: immunoSEQ multiplex PCR; TCRdb lists only in-frame clones, some missing. Of a few hundred thousand clones in the sample, approximately 86% were seen once. The source material was PBMCs or T cells enriched from blood (not recorded which). The receptors shown here come from a woman between 40 and 55 years old with acute COVID-19. CDR3s leave out the opening cysteine and the closing phenylalanine or tryptophan. Fields, in order: D gene, V gene, CDR3 length, CDR3 protein. The D gene is left open where the match is weak.

d_call: TRBD2; v_call: TRBV6-5; cdr3_length: 13; cdr3_aa: ASSYVAGAPWEQY
d_call: TRBD1; v_call: TRBV7-9; cdr3_length: 14; cdr3_aa: ASSNRRQGSGETQY
d_call: TRBD2; v_call: TRBV19; cdr3_length: 12; cdr3_aa: AISTGGLNNEQF
d_call: .; v_call: TRBV5-6; cdr3_length: 13; cdr3_aa: ASSPQGSSYNEQF
d_call: .; v_call: TRBV4-2; cdr3_length: 12; cdr3_aa: ASSHGGTANEQF
d_call: TRBD2; v_call: TRBV7-2; cdr3_length: 14; cdr3_aa: ASRRLAGGPSYEQY
d_call: TRBD1; v_call: TRBV18; cdr3_length: 12; cdr3_aa: ASSPDRGVTEAF
d_call: TRBD1; v_call: TRBV7-9; cdr3_length: 16; cdr3_aa: ASSVNPKQGQSSYEQY
d_call: .; v_call: TRBV24-1; cdr3_length: 13; cdr3_aa: ATSESYRPGGELF
d_call: TRBD1; v_call: TRBV28; cdr3_length: 14; cdr3_aa: ASSLGGTASNQPQH
d_call: .; v_call: TRBV28; cdr3_length: 12; cdr3_aa: ASSLGGRPYGYT
d_call: .; v_call: TRBV11-2; cdr3_length: 13; cdr3_aa: ASSEDRTPNYGYT
d_call: .; v_call: TRBV15; cdr3_length: 12; cdr3_aa: ATSRDTQTYEQY
d_call: TRBD1; v_call: TRBV7-3; cdr3_length: 11; cdr3_aa: ASSSGQGFGYT
d_call: .; v_call: TRBV21-1; cdr3_length: 14; cdr3_aa: ASTGLRLTTNTEAF